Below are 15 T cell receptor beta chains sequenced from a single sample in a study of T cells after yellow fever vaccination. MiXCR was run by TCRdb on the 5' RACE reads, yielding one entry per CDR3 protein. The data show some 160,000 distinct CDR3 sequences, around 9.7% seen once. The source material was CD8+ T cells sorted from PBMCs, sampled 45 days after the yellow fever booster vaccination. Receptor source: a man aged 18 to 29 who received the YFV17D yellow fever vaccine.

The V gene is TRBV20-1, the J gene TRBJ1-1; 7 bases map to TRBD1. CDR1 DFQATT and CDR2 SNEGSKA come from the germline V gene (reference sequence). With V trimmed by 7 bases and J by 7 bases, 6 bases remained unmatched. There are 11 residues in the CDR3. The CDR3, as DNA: TGCAGTGGGGCCGGGGACAGTGAAGCTTTCTTT. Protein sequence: CSGAGDSEAFF.

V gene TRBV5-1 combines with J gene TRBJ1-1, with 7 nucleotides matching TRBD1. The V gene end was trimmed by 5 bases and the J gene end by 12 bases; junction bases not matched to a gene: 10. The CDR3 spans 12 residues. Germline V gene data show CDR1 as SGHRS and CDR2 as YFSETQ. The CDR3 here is CASSKQGMGTFF. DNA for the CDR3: TGCGCCAGCAGTAAACAGGGGATGGGGACTTTCTTT.

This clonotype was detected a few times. CDR3 sequence (DNA): TGTGCCAGCATTCCGACAGGGGAGGATGAGCAGTTCTTC. Translation gives CASIPTGEDEQFF. This rearrangement joins TRBV2 to TRBJ2-1, with 8 bases fitting TRBD1. The V and J ends lost 7 bases and 8 bases, in that order; junction bases with no gene match: 7. The CDR3 extends over 13 amino acids. CDR1 and CDR2 from the germline V gene are SNHLY and FYNNEI.

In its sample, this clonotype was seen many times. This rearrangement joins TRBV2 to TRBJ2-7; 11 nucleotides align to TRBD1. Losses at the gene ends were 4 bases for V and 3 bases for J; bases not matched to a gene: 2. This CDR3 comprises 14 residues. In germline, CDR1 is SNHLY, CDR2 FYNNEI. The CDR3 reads CASSADRGLYEQYF. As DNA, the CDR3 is TGTGCCAGCAGTGCGGACAGGGGGCTCTACGAGCAGTACTTC.

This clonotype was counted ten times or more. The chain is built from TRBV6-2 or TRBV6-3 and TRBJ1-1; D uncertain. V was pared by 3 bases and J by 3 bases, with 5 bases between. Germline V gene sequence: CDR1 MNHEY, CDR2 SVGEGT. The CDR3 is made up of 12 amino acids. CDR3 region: CASSYGYTEAFF. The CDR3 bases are TGTGCCAGCAGTTATGGATACACTGAAGCTTTCTTT.

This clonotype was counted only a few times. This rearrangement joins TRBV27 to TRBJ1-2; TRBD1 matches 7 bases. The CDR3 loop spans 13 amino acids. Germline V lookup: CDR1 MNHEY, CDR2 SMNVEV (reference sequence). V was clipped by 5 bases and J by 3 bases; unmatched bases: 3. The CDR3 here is CASSNGQDYGYTF. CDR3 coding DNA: TGTGCCAGCAGTAATGGACAGGACTATGGCTACACCTTC.

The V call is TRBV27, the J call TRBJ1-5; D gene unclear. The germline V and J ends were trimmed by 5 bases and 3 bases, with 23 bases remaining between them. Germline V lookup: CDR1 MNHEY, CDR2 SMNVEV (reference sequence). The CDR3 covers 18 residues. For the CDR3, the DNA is TGTGCCAGCAGTCCCACTCCCTTTGTGCCCGGGAACAATCAGCCCCAGCATTTT. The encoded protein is CASSPTPFVPGNNQPQHF.

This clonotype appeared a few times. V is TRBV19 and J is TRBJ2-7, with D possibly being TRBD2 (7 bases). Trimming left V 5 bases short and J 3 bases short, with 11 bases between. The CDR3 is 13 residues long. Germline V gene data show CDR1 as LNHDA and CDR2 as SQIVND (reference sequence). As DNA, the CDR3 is TGTGCCAGTAGTTTAGGGGGGGGCTACGAGCAGTACTTC. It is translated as CASSLGGGYEQYF.

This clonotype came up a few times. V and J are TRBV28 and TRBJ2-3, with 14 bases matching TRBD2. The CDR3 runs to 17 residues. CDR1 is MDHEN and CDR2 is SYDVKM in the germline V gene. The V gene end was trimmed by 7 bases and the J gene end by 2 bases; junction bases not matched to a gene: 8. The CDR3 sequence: CASKLQGLAGVTDTQYF. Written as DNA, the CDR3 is TGTGCCAGCAAACTGCAGGGACTAGCGGGGGTCACAGATACGCAGTATTTT.

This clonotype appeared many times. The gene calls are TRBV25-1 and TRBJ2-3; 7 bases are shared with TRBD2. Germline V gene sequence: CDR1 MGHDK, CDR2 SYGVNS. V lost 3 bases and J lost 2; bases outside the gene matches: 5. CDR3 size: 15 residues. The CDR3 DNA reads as TGTGCCAGCAGTGATTTACGGGGGGACACAGATACGCAGTATTTT. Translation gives CASSDLRGDTDTQYF.

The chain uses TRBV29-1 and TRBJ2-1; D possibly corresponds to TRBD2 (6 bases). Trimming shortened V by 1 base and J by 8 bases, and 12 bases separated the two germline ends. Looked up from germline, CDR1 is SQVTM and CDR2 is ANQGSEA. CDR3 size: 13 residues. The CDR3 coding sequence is TGCAGCGTTGAAGGGCTAGCGAGCGATGAGCAGTTCTTC. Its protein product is CSVEGLASDEQFF.

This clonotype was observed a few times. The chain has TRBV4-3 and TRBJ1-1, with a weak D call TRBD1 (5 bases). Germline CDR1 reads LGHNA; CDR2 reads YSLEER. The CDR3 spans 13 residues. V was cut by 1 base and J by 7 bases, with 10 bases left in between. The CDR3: CASSQGLGLEAFF. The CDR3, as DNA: TGCGCCAGCAGCCAAGGTCTGGGGCTTGAAGCTTTCTTT.

The CDR3 reads CASSLETHNEKLFF. The CDR3 nucleotides read TGTGCCAGCAGCTTGGAGACCCACAATGAAAAACTGTTTTTT. V usage is TRBV7-6 and J usage is TRBJ1-4; D remains ambiguous. Germline assignment: CDR1 SGHVS and CDR2 FNYEAQ. The V gene lost 3 bases and the J gene lost 5 bases, with 10 bases spanning the gap. The CDR3 sequence is 14 residues long.

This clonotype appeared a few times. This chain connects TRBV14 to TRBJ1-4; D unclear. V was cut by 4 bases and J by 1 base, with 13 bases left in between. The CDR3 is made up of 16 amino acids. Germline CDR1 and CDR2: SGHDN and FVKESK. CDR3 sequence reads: CASSPLLRGTNEKLFF. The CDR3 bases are TGTGCCAGCAGCCCGTTACTCCGGGGAACTAATGAAAAACTGTTTTTT. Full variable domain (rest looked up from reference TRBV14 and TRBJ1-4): EAGVTQFPSHSVIEKGQTVTLRCDPISGHDNLYWYRRVMGKEIKFLLHFVKESKQDESGMPNNRFLAERTGGTYSTLKVQPAELEDSGVYFCASSPLLRGTNEKLFFGSGTQLSVL.

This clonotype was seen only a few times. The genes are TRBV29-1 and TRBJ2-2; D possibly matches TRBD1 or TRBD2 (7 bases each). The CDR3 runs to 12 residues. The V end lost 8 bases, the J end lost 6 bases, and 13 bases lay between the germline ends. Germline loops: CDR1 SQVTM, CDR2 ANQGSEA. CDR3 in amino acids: CSSTGRAGELFF. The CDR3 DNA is TGCAGCTCGACAGGGAGGGCCGGGGAGCTGTTTTTT.